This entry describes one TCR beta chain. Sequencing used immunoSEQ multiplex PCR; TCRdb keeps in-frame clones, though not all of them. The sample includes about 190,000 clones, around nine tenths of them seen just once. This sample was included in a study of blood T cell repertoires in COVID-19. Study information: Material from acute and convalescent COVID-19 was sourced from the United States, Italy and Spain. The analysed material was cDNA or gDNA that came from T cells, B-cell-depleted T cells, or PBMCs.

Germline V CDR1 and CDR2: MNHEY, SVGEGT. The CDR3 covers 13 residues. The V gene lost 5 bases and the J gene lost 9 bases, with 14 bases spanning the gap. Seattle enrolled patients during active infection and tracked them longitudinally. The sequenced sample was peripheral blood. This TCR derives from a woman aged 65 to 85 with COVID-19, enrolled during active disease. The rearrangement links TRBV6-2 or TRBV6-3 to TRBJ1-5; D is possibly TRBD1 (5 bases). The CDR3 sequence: CASSRDSVRPQHF. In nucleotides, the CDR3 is TGTGCCAGCAGTCGAGACAGCGTACGGCCCCAGCATTTT.